The T cell receptor (beta chain) described here comes from a study of T cell responses to AZD1222 COVID-19 vaccine. Study outcomes and limitations: It was only after the peak T cell response that any repertoires were sampled. The study reported that nearly half of spike-specific TCRs target unmutated variant regions.

V lost 7 bases to trimming and J lost 9 bases; unmatched junction nucleotides: 12. This CDR3 comprises 14 residues. Germline V CDR1 and CDR2: MNHEY, SVGAGI. Clones were read by immunoSEQ multiplex PCR, and TCRdb kept only the in-frame ones, dropping some. The sample comprises 150,000 or so clones, roughly nine tenths of which are singletons, and approximately 19% rests with the top ten. Worth noting for this clone: Its antigen is currently unknown.

Sequenced material: peripheral blood, taken on day 0 of AZD1222 vaccination. The rearrangement links TRBV6-5 to TRBJ2-1, with TRBD1 matching over 7 bases. This TCR came from an adult in good health. The CDR3 reads CASTHRGVASEQFF. The CDR3 DNA is TGTGCCAGCACCCACAGGGGCGTAGCAAGTGAGCAGTTCTTC.